The 27 T cell receptor beta chains listed next were all sequenced from one sample in a study of long-term antiretroviral therapy in people with HIV. At the survey level, the v3.0 immunoSEQ assay was run. The data were produced by immunoSEQ multiplex PCR, yet TCRdb's version contains in-frame clones alone and is incomplete. The sample has 25,000 or so clones, roughly 73% seen once; the top ten hold approximately 9.4%. The specimen comprised unsorted PBMCs, sampled 1.5 years before starting antiretroviral therapy. The receptors come from a man between 18 and 35 years old with HIV.

This clone appeared a few times. This chain links TRBV27 with TRBJ1-5; D not certain. The CDR3 is 15 amino acids. Germline V gene data show CDR1 as MNHEY and CDR2 as SMNVEV (reference sequence). V gave up 2 bases and J gave up 3 bases, with 11 bases separating them. In DNA, the CDR3 is TGTGCCAGCAGTTTAGTAGGCAGGATCAATCAGCCCCAGCATTTT. Residues: CASSLVGRINQPQHF.

The chain combines TRBV7-8 with TRBJ1-5; a possible D gene is TRBD1 (5 bases). The CDR3 length is 15 residues. With 2 bases removed from V and 5 bases from J, the gap between germline ends came to 13 bases. CDR1 is SGHVS, CDR2 FQNEAQ, per germline. The CDR3 loop reads CASSLSGGNYQPQHF. As DNA, the CDR3 is TGTGCCAGCAGCTTAAGCGGGGGGAATTATCAGCCCCAGCATTTT.

This clone was seen a few times. The J gene is TRBJ1-4, the V gene TRBV7-2; D unresolved. The CDR3 extends over 13 amino acids. Trimming took off 5 bases at V and 8 bases at J, with 12 bases between the two ends. Germline lookup yields CDR1 SGHTA and CDR2 FQGNSA. DNA of the CDR3: TGTGCCAGCAGCCCAGGAATAAGGGAAAAACTGTTTTTT. It specifies CASSPGIREKLFF.

The chain has TRBV9 and TRBJ2-7, with 7 bases aligning to TRBD2. Germline V CDR1 and CDR2: SGDLS, YYNGEE. This CDR3 has 15 residues. The trim removed 0 bases at V and 2 bases at J, leaving 5 bases unmatched. The CDR3 region is CASSVEGRVPYEQYF. In DNA form, the CDR3 reads TGTGCCAGCAGCGTAGAGGGGAGGGTCCCCTACGAGCAGTACTTC.

A note on this clone: The sample has other DNA sequences that encode this CDR3 too. CDR3: CASSLKRGTDTQYF. CDR3 DNA: TGTGCCAGCAGCTTGAAGCGGGGCACAGATACGCAGTATTTT. The V and J genes are TRBV7-2 and TRBJ2-3, with a possible D match to TRBD2 (6 bases). CDR1 is SGHTA and CDR2 is FQGNSA in the germline V gene. Trimming took 3 bases from V and 1 from J, leaving 8 bases between them. The CDR3 extends over 14 amino acids.

This clone was detected only a few times. The CDR3 DNA reads TGTGCCAGCTCACTCGACGGGACAGGGCTAAGTGGCTACACCTTC. Translated, it gives CASSLDGTGLSGYTF. The rearrangement links TRBV18 to TRBJ1-2, with 9 bases matching TRBD1. With 4 bases clipped from V and 7 bases from J, the junction kept 10 bases outside the gene matches. This CDR3 has 15 amino acids. CDR1 is KGHSH and CDR2 is LQKENI in the germline V gene.

In DNA form, the CDR3 reads TGTGCCAGCAACGAATACTCTGGGGCCAACGTCCTGACTTTC. This translates into CASNEYSGANVLTF. V gene TRBV27 combines with J gene TRBJ2-6; no clear D gene. V lost 7 bases and J lost 0, with 7 bases in between. CDR1 and CDR2 (germline): MNHEY, SMNVEV (reference sequence). This CDR3 comprises 14 residues.

This clone was found once. The chain is built from TRBV19 and TRBJ1-2, with TRBD1 matching 8 bases. Germline loops: CDR1 LNHDA, CDR2 SQIVND (reference sequence). This CDR3 has 18 amino acids. V shed 7 bases, J shed 3 bases, and the junction held 19 bases outside the gene matches. CDR3 protein: CASTVEAGGFYADYGYTF. The CDR3 region has the DNA TGTGCCAGTACCGTAGAGGCAGGGGGCTTTTACGCGGACTATGGCTACACCTTC. Filled out from reference TRBV19 and TRBJ1-2, the complete variable domain reads DGGITQSPKYLFRKEGQNVTLSCEQNLNHDAMYWYRQDPGQGLRLIYYSQIVNDFQKGDIAEGYSVSREKKESFPLTVTSAQKNPTAFYLCASTVEAGGFYADYGYTFGSGTRLTVV.

The chain employs TRBV30 and TRBJ1-1; no firm D call. The CDR3 extends over 14 amino acids. V was shortened by 0 bases and J by 1 base, with 9 bases between the two germline ends. Germline-derived CDR1 and CDR2 are GTSNPN and SVGIG (reference sequence). The CDR3 nucleotides read TGTGCCTGGAGTGTACTTGGAGGGAACACTGAAGCTTTCTTT. Protein product: CAWSVLGGNTEAFF.

The chain has TRBV10-3 and TRBJ2-1; TRBD2 matches 8 bases. Germline V gene lookup returns CDR1 ENHRY and CDR2 SYGVKD. Trimming cost V 9 bases and J 0 bases; bases outside gene matches: 4. This CDR3 is 14 amino acids long. The CDR3 DNA sequence: TGTGCCATATCGGGAGGGCCCTCCTACAATGAGCAGTTCTTC. It codes for CAISGGPSYNEQFF.

The chain employs TRBV29-1 and TRBJ1-4, with 8 bases lining up with TRBD1. With 4 bases clipped from V and 6 bases from J, the junction kept 10 bases outside the gene matches. Germline assignment: CDR1 SQVTM and CDR2 ANQGSEA. CDR3 length equals 15 residues. In nucleotides, the CDR3 is TGCAGCGTTGGAGTTACGGACAGGGAGGATGAAAAACTGTTTTTT. Translating it yields CSVGVTDREDEKLFF. Based on the CDR3 plus reference TRBV29-1 and TRBJ1-4, the full variable domain is SAVISQKPSRDICQRGTSLTIQCQVDSQVTMMFWYRQQPGQSLTLIATANQGSEATYESGFVIDKFPISRPNLTFSTLTVSNMSPEDSSIYLCSVGVTDREDEKLFFGSGTQLSVL.

This clone has just a few counts. The chain employs TRBV10-1 and TRBJ2-1, with D unclear. Deletions cut 3 bases from V and 6 bases from J, with 15 bases between. Looked up from germline, CDR1 is WNHNN and CDR2 is SYGVQD (reference sequence). The length of the CDR3 is 15 residues. In DNA, the CDR3 is TGCGCCAGCAGTGACCTACCCCTATATAGCAATGAGCAGTTCTTC. It specifies CASSDLPLYSNEQFF.

The rearrangement links TRBV7-3 to TRBJ2-7, with D uncertain. The germline V gene encodes CDR1 SGHTA and CDR2 FQGTGA. Trimming cost V 5 bases and J 7 bases, with 12 bases left between them. This CDR3 is 12 amino acids long. CDR3 in amino acids: CASSTPSGEQYF. For the CDR3, the DNA is TGTGCCAGCAGCACCCCCTCGGGTGAGCAGTACTTC.

This chain joins TRBV7-2 and TRBJ2-7; tentatively, D is TRBD1 (6 bases). Trimming took off 1 base at V and 5 bases at J, with 9 bases between the two ends. The CDR3 contains 13 residues. Germline lookup yields CDR1 SGHTA and CDR2 FQGNSA. The CDR3 is CASSLGRGNEQYF. In DNA form, the CDR3 reads TGTGCCAGCAGCTTAGGCAGGGGAAACGAGCAGTACTTC.

The chain couples TRBV4-1 to TRBJ2-1, with 11 bases fitting TRBD2. CDR1 is MGHRA, CDR2 YSYEKL, per germline. CDR3 length: 15 residues. After removal of 0 bases from V and 10 bases from J, the junction contained 5 bases not matched to a gene. This chain's CDR3 is CASSQELAGVREQFF. In DNA, the CDR3 is TGCGCCAGCAGCCAAGAACTAGCGGGAGTAAGGGAGCAGTTCTTC.

The rearrangement links TRBV4-1 to TRBJ2-7; tentative D call: TRBD2 (6 bases). From germline, CDR1 is MGHRA and CDR2 YSYEKL. The CDR3 is 15 residues long. V was clipped by 0 bases and J by 2 bases, with 11 bases between them. CDR3 in DNA: TGCGCCAGCAGCCAAGAAATGGGACTCGCCTACGAGCAGTACTTC. Protein product: CASSQEMGLAYEQYF.

This sequence joins TRBV11-1 and TRBJ2-1; no reliable D call. Germline V lookup: CDR1 SGHAT, CDR2 FQDESV (reference sequence). This CDR3 is built from 13 residues. Trimming took 4 bases from V and 5 from J, leaving 9 bases between them. CDR3 loop: CASSSWAHNEQFF. The CDR3 nucleotides are TGTGCCAGCAGCTCGTGGGCCCACAATGAGCAGTTCTTC.

This clone came up once. The germline gene is not matched at one end of the junction; a read error may be the cause. The rearrangement links TRBV29-1 to TRBJ2-2; 11 positions match TRBD2. The CDR3 totals 17 residues. Germline V lookup: CDR1 SQVTM, CDR2 ANQGSEA. For the CDR3, the DNA is TGCAGCGTTGGGGGTTTCGCTAGCGGGAGGAATACCGGGGAACTGTTTTTT. Encoded protein: CSVGGFASGRNTGELFF.

The rearrangement links TRBV6-5 to TRBJ2-3; D gene uncertain. V dropped 10 bases and J dropped 3 bases, with 8 bases sitting between them. The germline V gene has CDR1 MNHEY and CDR2 SVGAGI. The CDR3 loop spans 11 amino acids. CDR3 loop: CATTTTDTQYF. The CDR3 coding sequence is TGTGCCACCACAACTACAGATACGCAGTATTTT.

V is TRBV30 and J is TRBJ2-3, with D perhaps TRBD1 (7 bases). Germline CDR1 reads GTSNPN; CDR2 reads SVGIG (reference sequence). CDR3 size: 14 residues. The V and J ends lost 8 bases and 2 bases respectively, with 17 bases between them. For the CDR3, the DNA is TGTGCCAAGTCGACAGGGACTTTCACAGATACGCAGTATTTT. Amino acid sequence: CAKSTGTFTDTQYF.

By its share, this clone is medium-sized. The V call is TRBV5-1, the J call TRBJ1-3; D is perhaps TRBD1 (5 bases). This CDR3 is built from 14 residues. Per germline, CDR1 SGHRS and CDR2 YFSETQ. The V end lost 4 bases, the J end lost 3 bases, and 11 bases lay between the germline ends. CDR3 nucleotide sequence: TGCGCCAGCAGCCTCTCAGGGCTTGGAAACACCATATATTTT. Encoded protein: CASSLSGLGNTIYF.

This chain links TRBV13 with TRBJ2-7; D may be TRBD2 (6 bases). V was pared by 2 bases and J by 3 bases, with 11 bases between. Germline V CDR1 and CDR2: PRHDT, FYEKMQ (reference sequence). The CDR3 totals 14 residues. The CDR3 DNA reads as TGTGCCAGCAGCTTACGGCGGGAACTCTACGAGCAGTACTTC. This encodes CASSLRRELYEQYF.

V gene TRBV28 combines with J gene TRBJ2-5; 8 positions match TRBD2. The CDR3 is 17 amino acids. Germline lookup yields CDR1 MDHEN and CDR2 SYDVKM. J was trimmed by 2 bases and V by 5 bases; bases with no gene match: 13. CDR3: CASSPSRGAGEQETQYF. CDR3 in DNA: TGTGCCAGCAGTCCCTCCCGGGGAGCGGGGGAACAAGAGACCCAGTACTTC.

V gene TRBV5-4 combines with J gene TRBJ2-3; 7 nucleotides agree with TRBD2. V lost 0 bases and J lost 5; bases outside the gene matches: 6. Germline V gene sequence: CDR1 SGHNT, CDR2 YYREEE (reference sequence). The CDR3 runs to 15 residues. Written as DNA, the CDR3 is TGTGCCAGCAGCTTGGATTGGGGGGGTGGAGATACGCAGTATTTT. Its translation is CASSLDWGGGDTQYF.

The V and J genes are TRBV28 and TRBJ2-7; 7 bases align to TRBD1. V trimming: 6 bases; J trimming: 2 bases; junction bases outside the gene matches: 7. The length of the CDR3 is 14 residues. Germline CDR1 MDHEN, CDR2 SYDVKM. Written as DNA, the CDR3 is TGTGCCAGCAGCTCGGGACAGCTCACCTACGAGCAGTACTTC. Amino acids: CASSSGQLTYEQYF.

CDR3 sequence: CASSVEPLPREQYF. CDR3 coding DNA: TGTGCCAGCAGCGTAGAACCCTTACCCCGCGAGCAGTACTTC. This chain joins TRBV9 and TRBJ2-7, with no clear D. Trimming left V 0 bases short and J 6 bases short, with 13 bases between. Germline V gene sequence: CDR1 SGDLS, CDR2 YYNGEE. This CDR3 contains 14 residues.

The V gene is TRBV5-5, the J gene TRBJ1-1; possibly TRBD1 for D (5 bases). The CDR3 is 14 residues long. CDR1 SGHKS and CDR2 YYEKEE come from the germline V gene (reference sequence). The V and J ends lost 4 bases and 3 bases respectively, with 13 bases between them. The CDR3 region is CASSLLWGDTEAFF. As DNA, the CDR3 is TGTGCCAGCAGCCTGTTGTGGGGGGACACTGAAGCTTTCTTT.